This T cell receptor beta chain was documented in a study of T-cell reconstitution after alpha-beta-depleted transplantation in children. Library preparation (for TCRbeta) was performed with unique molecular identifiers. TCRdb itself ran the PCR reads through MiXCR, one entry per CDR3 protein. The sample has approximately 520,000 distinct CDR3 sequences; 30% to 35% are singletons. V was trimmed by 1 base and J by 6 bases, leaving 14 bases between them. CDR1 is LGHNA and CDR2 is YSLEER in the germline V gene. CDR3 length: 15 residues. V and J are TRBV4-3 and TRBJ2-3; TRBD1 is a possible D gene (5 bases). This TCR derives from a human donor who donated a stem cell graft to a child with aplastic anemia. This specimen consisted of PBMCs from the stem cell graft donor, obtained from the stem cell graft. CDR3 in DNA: TGCGCCAGCAGCCAAGGTATAGGGGTCGGTGATACGCAGTATTTT. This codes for CASSQGIGVGDTQYF.